These 21 T cell receptor beta chains came from one sample sequenced in a study of cytomegalovirus exposure and HLA in healthy donors. PCR primers comprised 60 Vbeta and 13 Jbeta primers. Sequencing used immunoSEQ multiplex PCR; TCRdb keeps in-frame clones, though not all of them. The profile shows approximately 180,000 clones, roughly 79% of them singletons. Sequenced: PBMCs. These receptors were collected from a woman aged 18-29 years in good health and CMV-seropositive.

The chain employs TRBV10-2 and TRBJ2-2, with 9 bases identical to TRBD1. The J segment lost 3 bases and the V segment lost 10 bases, leaving 9 bases of the junction unmatched. This CDR3 comprises 15 residues. Germline V lookup: CDR1 WSHSY, CDR2 SAAADI. The CDR3 reads CATLPGQGYTGELFF. In nucleotides, the CDR3 is TGCGCCACCCTCCCGGGACAGGGCTACACCGGGGAGCTGTTTTTT.

This clone was observed once. This chain joins TRBV30 and TRBJ2-7; D gene uncertain. The CDR3 totals 13 residues. Trimming left V 0 bases short and J 0 bases short, with 6 bases between. Germline CDR1 GTSNPN, CDR2 SVGIG (reference sequence). The CDR3 DNA is TGTGCCTGGAGTGTTGGAGTCTCCTACGAGCAGTACTTC. This encodes CAWSVGVSYEQYF.

The genes are TRBV11-3 and TRBJ2-3; weak D call: TRBD2 (6 bases). The V gene lost 5 bases and the J gene lost 6 bases, with 12 bases spanning the gap. Germline lookup yields CDR1 SGHNT and CDR2 YENEEA. The CDR3 length is 13 residues. CDR3 loop: CASSRASADTQYF. CDR3 bases: TGTGCCAGCAGCAGAGCTAGCGCGGATACGCAGTATTTT.

The table lists this clone with a few counts. The chain has TRBV5-6 and TRBJ1-6; TRBD1 matches 9 bases. The CDR3 runs 15 residues. V was pared by 3 bases and J by 6 bases, with 4 bases of the junction left unmatched. CDR1 is SGHDT and CDR2 is YYEEEE in the germline V gene. In DNA, the CDR3 is TGTGCCAGCAGCTCACCGGGACAGGGTAATTCACCCCTCCACTTT. This gives the protein CASSSPGQGNSPLHF.

This chain connects TRBV10-1 to TRBJ2-3; D is possibly TRBD2 (5 bases). The germline V and J ends were trimmed by 3 bases and 0 bases, with 19 bases remaining between them. CDR1 and CDR2 from the germline V gene are WNHNN and SYGVQD (reference sequence). This CDR3 has 18 residues. The CDR3 DNA reads TGCGCCAGCAGTGATTTGAGGAGCCGGGGAAGCAGCACAGATACGCAGTATTTT. This translates into CASSDLRSRGSSTDTQYF.

The V call is TRBV12-5, the J call TRBJ1-1, with 10 bases that match TRBD1. Trimming at V came to 0 bases and at J to 5 bases, leaving 15 bases not matched to a gene. The V gene's germline CDR1 is LGHNT and CDR2 FRNRAP. The CDR3 contains 19 residues. CDR3 DNA: TGTGCTAGTGGTTTGGTGGGTGGGACAGGGGACCGACTGGGTACTGAAGCTTTCTTT. This sequence encodes CASGLVGGTGDRLGTEAFF.

The chain combines TRBV6-1 with TRBJ1-6, with TRBD1 identical over 7 bases. After removal of 3 bases from V and 0 bases from J, the junction contained 8 bases not matched to a gene. Germline CDR1 and CDR2: MNHNS and SASEGT. CDR3 length equals 18 residues. The CDR3 bases are TGTGCCAGCAGTGATCATCCGGGACAGAGCTCCTATAATTCACCCCTCCACTTT. Its translation: CASSDHPGQSSYNSPLHF.

The V call is TRBV28, the J call TRBJ2-7, with 8 positions matching TRBD1. Germline CDR1 is MDHEN and CDR2 is SYDVKM. The CDR3 runs to 15 residues. V trimming: 7 bases; J trimming: 5 bases; junction bases outside the gene matches: 13. The CDR3 nucleotides read TGTGCCAGCAATCCTACGGGTTACAGGGGGGACGAGCAGTACTTC. Protein: CASNPTGYRGDEQYF.

The chain recombines TRBV6-5 with TRBJ1-2; 9 nucleotides align to TRBD1. Trimming took 6 bases from V and 4 from J; bases not matched to a gene: 6. This CDR3 is built from 14 residues. The germline CDR1 and CDR2 sequences are MNHEY and SVGAGI. DNA of the CDR3: TGTGCCAGCAGCCTCTTGACAGGGGGCTATGGCTACACCTTC. Amino acid sequence: CASSLLTGGYGYTF.

The chain recombines TRBV5-4 with TRBJ1-3, with no clear D. Germline CDR1 SGHNT, CDR2 YYREEE (reference sequence). The CDR3 contains 13 residues. Trimming pared 4 bases from V and 4 bases from J, leaving 9 bases between. The DNA for the CDR3 is TGTGCCAGCAGCCCCAATGCGGGAAACACCATATATTTT. It specifies CASSPNAGNTIYF.

The gene calls are TRBV7-2 and TRBJ2-7, with unresolved D. The CDR3 contains 13 residues. Per the germline V gene, CDR1 is SGHTA and CDR2 is FQGNSA. Trimming removed 2 bases at V and 7 bases at J, with 12 bases between. The DNA for the CDR3 is TGTGCCAGCAGCTTATTGAGTAGCCAAGAGCAGTACTTC. Encoded protein: CASSLLSSQEQYF.

This chain links TRBV30 with TRBJ1-5; 7 bases line up with TRBD1. The CDR3 runs to 16 residues. The V segment lost 2 bases and the J segment 1 base; nucleotides outside the gene matches: 8. CDR1 and CDR2 (germline): GTSNPN, SVGIG (reference sequence). The CDR3 spells CAWSWQGGTSNQPQHF. CDR3 in DNA: TGTGCCTGGAGTTGGCAGGGGGGTACGAGCAATCAGCCCCAGCATTTT.

The chain couples TRBV6-1 to TRBJ1-2; no clear D. Germline CDR1 and CDR2: MNHNS and SASEGT. V shed 7 bases and J shed 2 bases, with 5 bases lying between them. This CDR3 spans 11 amino acids. The CDR3 bases are TGTGCCAGCATGAGGAACTATGGCTACACCTTC. Residues: CASMRNYGYTF.

The chain recombines TRBV4-1 with TRBJ2-2; D is uncertain. Looked up from germline, CDR1 is MGHRA and CDR2 is YSYEKL. The CDR3 sequence is 15 residues long. V lost 2 bases and J lost 1, with 8 bases in between. CDR3 residues: CASSQRQVNTGELFF. DNA for the CDR3: TGCGCCAGCAGCCAAAGGCAGGTGAACACCGGGGAGCTGTTTTTT.

The chain recombines TRBV4-1 with TRBJ1-1, with D tentatively TRBD1 (6 bases). Trimming left V 3 bases short and J 6 bases short, with 14 bases between. Looked up from germline, CDR1 is MGHRA and CDR2 is YSYEKL. The CDR3 sequence is 14 residues long. CDR3 nucleotide sequence: TGCGCCAGCAGCCATTCCGGGGGGGGGCCTGAAGCTTTCTTT. Translated: CASSHSGGGPEAFF.

V is TRBV6-5 and J is TRBJ2-5; 10 bases line up with TRBD2. Germline CDR1 reads MNHEY; CDR2 reads SVGAGI. The CDR3 spans 14 residues. J gave up 1 base and V 6 bases, and 2 bases lay outside the gene matches. The CDR3 nucleotides read TGTGCCAGCAGGATAGCGGGGGGCCAAGAGACCCAGTACTTC. Residues: CASRIAGGQETQYF.

The V gene is TRBV4-1, the J gene TRBJ2-1, with TRBD2 as a possible D gene (7 bases). Germline V lookup: CDR1 MGHRA, CDR2 YSYEKL. The ends were cut back, 1 base at V and 6 bases at J, with 13 bases in the middle. The CDR3 runs to 15 residues. DNA of the CDR3: TGCGCCAGCAGCCAAGGTTGGGGGGGCCCCAATGAGCAGTTCTTC. Its protein product is CASSQGWGGPNEQFF.

This clone was seen a few times. The rearrangement links TRBV5-6 to TRBJ2-5; D is unresolved. TRBJ2-7 matches the DNA end more closely, so the J call is doubtful. CDR1 and CDR2 from the germline V gene are SGHDT and YYEEEE. This CDR3 region has 12 residues. CDR3 region: CASSSTGYEQYF. CDR3 nucleotide sequence: TGTGCCAGCAGCTCCACGGGTTACGAGCAGTACTTC.

This chain joins TRBV5-1 and TRBJ2-1, with D possibly TRBD2 on 5 matching bases. The V and J ends lost 4 bases and 8 bases respectively, with 16 bases between them. The CDR3 has 14 amino acids. Germline CDR1 reads SGHRS; CDR2 reads YFSETQ. The CDR3 reads CASSLRIREHEQFF. CDR3 nucleotide sequence: TGCGCCAGCAGCCTCCGGATCCGGGAACATGAGCAGTTCTTC.

The CDR3, as DNA: TGTGCCGCCTGGGGGGGGAGTGCCACTGAAGCTTTCTTT. It is translated as CAAWGGSATEAFF. This sequence joins TRBV6-5 and TRBJ1-1; TRBD1 might be the D (5 bases). CDR1 and CDR2 (germline): MNHEY, SVGAGI. The V gene lost 11 bases and the J gene lost 4 bases, with 17 bases spanning the gap. This CDR3 is 13 amino acids long.

The chain combines TRBV5-6 with TRBJ2-7; D perhaps matches TRBD1 (5 bases). This CDR3 contains 16 residues. The V gene lost 3 bases and the J gene lost 4 bases, with 20 bases spanning the gap. The germline CDR1 and CDR2 sequences are SGHDT and YYEEEE. The chain's CDR3 is CASSSGYQGGFYEQYF. CDR3 DNA sequence: TGTGCCAGCAGCTCGGGCTACCAGGGCGGTTTTTACGAGCAGTACTTC.